Below, 4 T cell receptor beta chains from the same sample are listed, as sequenced in a study of OX40 agonist ivuxolimab in advanced cancers. The table came from immunoSEQ multiplex PCR; TCRdb's copy has only in-frame clones and leaves some out. The table has around 40,000 clones, approximately 80% seen once. Source: CD4+ or CD8+ T cells sorted from blood, taken in a trial of the OX40 agonist ivuxolimab. Every receptor here comes from an adult with an advanced solid tumor such as melanoma, head and neck, liver or kidney cancer.

The CDR3 protein is CASSSGQGVTQPQHF. CDR3 DNA sequence: TGTGCCAGCAGTTCGGGACAGGGGGTAACTCAGCCCCAGCATTTT. This chain connects TRBV28 to TRBJ1-5; the match to TRBD1 covers 11 bases. This CDR3 comprises 15 residues. The germline gives CDR1 MDHEN, CDR2 SYDVKM. V trimming: 4 bases; J trimming: 6 bases; junction bases outside the gene matches: 5. Complete variable domain (other parts from reference TRBV28 and TRBJ1-5): DVKVTQSSRYLVKRTGEKVFLECVQDMDHENMFWYRQDPGLGLRLIYFSYDVKMKEKGDIPEGYSVSREKKERFSLILESASTNQTSMYLCASSSGQGVTQPQHFGDGTRLSIL.

The chain uses TRBV29-1 and TRBJ2-3; 9 bases fit TRBD2. Germline V gives CDR1 SQVTM, CDR2 ANQGSEA. This CDR3 spans 13 amino acids. V gave up 6 bases and J gave up 0 bases; unmatched junction bases: 1. The CDR3 loop is CSVAGGSTDTQYF. Here the CDR3 DNA reads TGCAGCGTGGCGGGGGGGAGCACAGATACGCAGTATTTT.

CDR3 in amino acids: CASSSQALGTEAFF. The CDR3 bases are TGCGCCAGCAGCTCCCAGGCACTGGGCACTGAAGCTTTCTTT. The rearrangement joins TRBV5-1 to TRBJ1-1; D uncertain. Per the germline V gene, CDR1 is SGHRS and CDR2 is YFSETQ. V lost 3 bases and J lost 4, with 13 bases in between. The CDR3 is 14 residues long.

The CDR3 region is CASSATVFNTGELFF. For the CDR3, the DNA is TGCGCCAGCAGCGCGACAGTGTTCAACACCGGGGAGCTGTTTTTT. This chain links TRBV4-3 with TRBJ2-2; D is possibly TRBD1 (5 bases). In germline, CDR1 is LGHNA, CDR2 YSLEER. The CDR3 consists of 15 residues. V gave up 5 bases and J gave up 2 bases, with 12 bases separating them.